A single sample gave rise to the 24 T cell receptor beta chains below, sequenced in a study of blood T cell repertoires in COVID-19. TCRdb keeps only in-frame clones here, not all; method: immunoSEQ multiplex PCR. The sample includes some 43,000 clones, around 81% of them seen just once. The source material was peripheral blood. The receptors derive from a man aged 40-50 years with active or convalescent COVID-19.

Only a few counts were recorded for this clone. This chain uses TRBV30 with TRBJ2-5, with D tentatively TRBD2 (5 bases). The CDR3 extends over 12 amino acids. Germline V lookup: CDR1 GTSNPN, CDR2 SVGIG (reference sequence). The germline V and J ends were trimmed by 0 bases and 9 bases, with 11 bases remaining between them. CDR3: CAWSVRGLSQYF. The CDR3 region has the DNA TGTGCCTGGAGTGTACGAGGGTTGTCCCAGTACTTC.

The V call is TRBV7-8, the J call TRBJ1-5, with TRBD1 identical over 7 bases. CDR1 is SGHVS and CDR2 is FQNEAQ in the germline V gene. This CDR3 is 13 amino acids long. Unmatched junction bases numbered 1, after V lost 2 bases and J lost 6 bases. CDR3 nucleotides: TGTGCCAGCAGCTTACAGGGGGTTCAGCCCCAGCATTTT. The encoded protein is CASSLQGVQPQHF.

DNA of the CDR3: TGTGCCAGCAGCGGACACAGTAGCAATCAGCCCCAGCATTTT. It translates to CASSGHSSNQPQHF. The chain joins TRBV2 to TRBJ1-5; D perhaps matches TRBD1 (5 bases). Trimming pared 6 bases from V and 0 bases from J, leaving 9 bases between. The germline V gene has CDR1 SNHLY and CDR2 FYNNEI. The CDR3 consists of 14 residues.

The genes are TRBV7-2 and TRBJ2-2; D may be TRBD2 (5 bases). V was cut by 5 bases and J by 5 bases, with 15 bases left in between. Germline loops: CDR1 SGHTA, CDR2 FQGNSA. This CDR3 contains 15 residues. The CDR3 reads CASSPGSITTGELFF. The CDR3 region has the DNA TGTGCCAGCAGCCCGGGGTCAATTACTACCGGGGAGCTGTTTTTT.

CDR3 protein: CASSLSGIGRGPSRHTDTQYF. Written as DNA, the CDR3 is TGTGCCAGCAGTTTATCGGGTATAGGAAGGGGCCCCAGCCGGCACACAGATACGCAGTATTTT. The genes are TRBV27 and TRBJ2-3; TRBD1 might be the D (5 bases). Trimming stripped 0 bases from V and 2 bases from J, with 27 bases between. The CDR3 extends over 21 amino acids. Germline V gene sequence: CDR1 MNHEY, CDR2 SMNVEV (reference sequence).

The rearrangement links TRBV6-4 to TRBJ2-3; D not certain. Germline CDR1 reads MRHNA; CDR2 reads SNTAGT. The CDR3 length is 11 residues. The ends were cut back, 5 bases at V and 6 bases at J, with 6 bases in the middle. This chain's CDR3 is CASSPGDTQYF. In DNA form, the CDR3 reads TGTGCCAGCAGTCCCGGTGATACGCAGTATTTT.

This clone has more than one count but fewer than ten. CDR3 sequence reads: CASSLRGGADTQYF. CDR3 sequence (DNA): TGTGCCAGCAGCCTTAGGGGGGGTGCAGATACGCAGTATTTT. The rearrangement joins TRBV5-5 to TRBJ2-3, with D tentatively TRBD2 (7 bases). V was shortened by 4 bases and J by 4 bases, with 13 bases between the two germline ends. The germline V gene encodes CDR1 SGHKS and CDR2 YYEKEE (reference sequence). The CDR3 totals 14 residues.

The table lists this clone with a count of one. The V and J genes are TRBV10-2 and TRBJ1-6; D is unresolved. The CDR3 covers 12 residues. Trimming took 3 bases from V and 9 from J, leaving 6 bases between them. CDR1 is WSHSY, CDR2 SAAADI, per germline. CDR3 sequence: CASSDHTSPLHF. The CDR3 DNA follows: TGCGCCAGCAGTGACCACACTTCACCCCTCCACTTT.

J is TRBJ1-5 and V is TRBV24-1; D is unclear. CDR1 is KGHDR and CDR2 is SFDVKD in the germline V gene. CDR3 size: 14 residues. Trimming left V 5 bases short and J 4 bases short, with 11 bases between. CDR3 DNA sequence: TGTGCCACCAGTGTTTCTTCTTCGAATCAGCCCCAGCATTTT. Its translation is CATSVSSSNQPQHF.

The V and J genes are TRBV12-3 or TRBV12-4 and TRBJ1-1; D call uncertain. The CDR3 runs to 10 residues. Trimming cost V 5 bases and J 6 bases, with 4 bases left between them. Here the CDR3 reads CASSRSEAFF. CDR3 sequence (DNA): TGTGCCAGCAGTCGGTCTGAAGCTTTCTTT.

V usage is TRBV4-1 and J usage is TRBJ2-4; 9 nucleotides match TRBD1. This CDR3 contains 19 residues. From germline, CDR1 is MGHRA and CDR2 YSYEKL. The V segment lost 2 bases and the J segment 1 base; nucleotides outside the gene matches: 12. This CDR3 reads CASSQQGDRERGAKNIQYF. CDR3 in DNA: TGCGCCAGCAGCCAACAAGGGGACAGGGAACGGGGGGCCAAAAACATTCAGTACTTC.

Written as DNA, the CDR3 is TGTGCCAGCAGTTACCTGCGACAGGGATCCTACGAGCAGTACTTC. Protein product: CASSYLRQGSYEQYF. This chain links TRBV6-5 with TRBJ2-7; TRBD1 matches 7 bases. CDR1 is MNHEY, CDR2 SVGAGI, per germline. V lost 2 bases and J lost 1; bases outside the gene matches: 5. The CDR3 consists of 15 residues.

In its sample, this clone was seen a few times. The V gene is TRBV12-5, the J gene TRBJ1-3; 8 bases align to TRBD1. V dropped 6 bases and J dropped 0; count of bases not matched to a gene: 4. The CDR3 runs to 15 residues. The germline V gene has CDR1 LGHNT and CDR2 FRNRAP. CDR3 residues: CASGSGQGSGNTIYF. Here the CDR3 DNA reads TGTGCTAGTGGCTCCGGACAGGGCTCTGGAAACACCATATATTTT.

V usage is TRBV27 and J usage is TRBJ2-3; 13 nucleotides align to TRBD2. The germline V gene has CDR1 MNHEY and CDR2 SMNVEV (reference sequence). The CDR3 covers 16 residues. With V trimmed by 3 bases and J by 7 bases, 7 bases remained unmatched. This CDR3 is CASSLSWTSGGHTQYF. The CDR3 DNA sequence: TGTGCCAGCAGTTTGAGTTGGACTAGCGGGGGTCATACGCAGTATTTT.

This clone appeared once. The chain combines TRBV11-3 with TRBJ2-5; a weak D match, TRBD1 (6 bases). The length of the CDR3 is 14 residues. Germline V gene sequence: CDR1 SGHNT, CDR2 YENEEA. The germline V and J ends were trimmed by 3 bases and 13 bases, with 21 bases remaining between them. The CDR3 spells CASSLIRDIGRLYF. CDR3 nucleotide sequence: TGTGCCAGCAGCTTGATACGGGACATAGGGCGTCTGTACTTC.

This chain connects TRBV27 to TRBJ1-4; the D is unclear. Germline-derived CDR1 and CDR2 are MNHEY and SMNVEV (reference sequence). The CDR3 has 14 residues. Trimming shortened V by 7 bases and J by 7 bases, and 16 bases separated the two germline ends. This chain's CDR3 is CASKPSKRSEKLFF. The CDR3 region has the DNA TGTGCCAGCAAACCCTCAAAAAGGAGTGAAAAACTGTTTTTT.

This chain connects TRBV7-9 to TRBJ2-1, with 10 bases fitting TRBD2. The CDR3 length is 16 residues. V was clipped by 4 bases and J by 14 bases; unmatched bases: 17. Germline V CDR1 and CDR2: SEHNR, FQNEAQ (reference sequence). For the CDR3, the DNA is TGTGCCAGCAGCTCCCTGGGGGTAGCGGGAGGAATGAGCGAGTTCTTC. Amino acid sequence: CASSSLGVAGGMSEFF. The entire variable domain, with the rest obtained from reference TRBV7-9 and TRBJ2-1, is as follows: DTGVSQNPRHKITKRGQNVTFRCDPISEHNRLYWYRQTLGQGPEFLTYFQNEAQLEKSRLLSDRFSAERPKGSFSTLEIQRTEQGDSAMYLCASSSLGVAGGMSEFFGPGTRLTVL.

The chain employs TRBV5-1 and TRBJ1-5; D not certain. The CDR3 sequence is 15 residues long. CDR1 and CDR2 from the germline V gene are SGHRS and YFSETQ. Deletions cut 4 bases from V and 6 bases from J, with 17 bases between. The CDR3 region is CASSPRAGMGQPQHF. CDR3 nucleotides: TGCGCCAGCAGCCCCCGAGCGGGGATGGGTCAGCCCCAGCATTTT.

This clone appeared a single time. The V and J genes are TRBV4-2 and TRBJ1-2; D perhaps matches TRBD1 (5 bases). V was trimmed by 0 bases and J by 2 bases, leaving 19 bases between them. Germline V gene data show CDR1 as LGHNA and CDR2 as YNFKEQ. The CDR3 runs 18 residues. CDR3: CASSQDPLGETANYGYTF. CDR3 in DNA: TGTGCCAGCAGCCAAGATCCGTTGGGCGAGACAGCAAACTATGGCTACACCTTC.

DNA for the CDR3: TGTGCCAGCAGCTTATCCCTGGGAGGGGCAGAGACCCAGTACTTC. The encoded protein is CASSLSLGGAETQYF. The chain has TRBV7-9 and TRBJ2-5, with 7 bases that match TRBD2. Germline values: CDR1 SEHNR, CDR2 FQNEAQ (reference sequence). The CDR3 contains 15 residues. Trimming took 2 bases from V and 4 from J; bases not matched to a gene: 7.

The chain has TRBV15 and TRBJ1-2, with D possibly matching TRBD1 (6 bases). Germline CDR1 is LNHNV and CDR2 is YYDKDF (reference sequence). Trimming removed 0 bases at V and 4 bases at J, with 9 bases between. The length of the CDR3 is 14 residues. The DNA for the CDR3 is TGTGCCACCAGCAGAGATCGGGGGGCCTATGGCTACACCTTC. Translation: CATSRDRGAYGYTF.

The V and J genes are TRBV24-1 and TRBJ2-1; possible D gene TRBD2, 5 bases. V was trimmed by 2 bases and J by 6 bases, leaving 13 bases between them. CDR3 size: 15 residues. Germline values: CDR1 KGHDR, CDR2 SFDVKD. Here the CDR3 DNA reads TGTGCCACCAGTGATTCTCGGGGTTTGGTCAATGAGCAGTTCTTC. Translated: CATSDSRGLVNEQFF.

This clone was counted only a few times. The chain combines TRBV5-1 with TRBJ1-5, with a possible D match to TRBD1 (5 bases). Germline CDR1 reads SGHRS; CDR2 reads YFSETQ. The V end was cut by 0 bases, the J end by 5 bases, with 9 bases between. The CDR3 totals 14 residues. This CDR3 reads CASSLVLGDQPQHF. In DNA form, the CDR3 reads TGCGCCAGCAGCTTGGTTTTAGGGGATCAGCCCCAGCATTTT.

J is TRBJ2-7 and V is TRBV4-2; 9 bases are shared with TRBD2. CDR3 length: 15 amino acids. Germline CDR1 LGHNA, CDR2 YNFKEQ. Losses at the gene ends were 7 bases for V and 1 base for J; bases not matched to a gene: 8. Here the CDR3 reads CASTPRSGGSYEQYF. CDR3 nucleotides: TGTGCCAGCACCCCGCGTAGCGGGGGTTCCTACGAGCAGTACTTC.